The 9 T cell receptor beta chains reported below all come from one sample, sequenced in a study of blood T cell repertoires in COVID-19. TCRdb's copy holds only in-frame clones and misses some; the assay was immunoSEQ multiplex PCR. The profile shows about 44,000 clones, about 88% of them singletons. Source material: peripheral blood. The receptors stem from a human donor in a cohort sampled during active COVID-19.

J is TRBJ1-2 and V is TRBV10-3, with a tentative D call TRBD1 (6 bases). Germline CDR1 is ENHRY and CDR2 is SYGVKD. V lost 2 bases to trimming and J lost 1 base, with 11 bases between them. The length of the CDR3 is 15 residues. The CDR3 DNA follows: TGTGCCATCAGTGAGCCGGGCAGGGGTAACTATGGCTACACCTTC. It encodes CAISEPGRGNYGYTF.

The gene calls are TRBV5-4 and TRBJ2-5; possibly TRBD2 for D (6 bases). V was clipped by 4 bases and J by 4 bases, with 17 bases between them. Germline V CDR1 and CDR2: SGHNT, YYREEE (reference sequence). The length of the CDR3 is 15 residues. DNA of the CDR3: TGTGCCAGCAGCGCGGATTTTACTAGCATAGAGACCCAGTACTTC. It specifies CASSADFTSIETQYF.

V is TRBV5-1 and J is TRBJ1-3, with 9 bases fitting TRBD1. Germline CDR1 reads SGHRS; CDR2 reads YFSETQ. The CDR3 covers 14 residues. The junction had 3 bases not matched to a gene; V was cut back by 4 bases and J by 4 bases. The CDR3 sequence: CASSPGQGGNTIYF. The CDR3 DNA is TGCGCCAGCAGCCCCGGACAGGGGGGAAACACCATATATTTT.

The chain uses TRBV21-1 and TRBJ2-7; the D call of TRBD2 is as the table states it, not checked on the DNA. TRBV21-1 is a listed pseudogene. This CDR3 has 16 amino acids. In DNA, the CDR3 is TGTGCCAGCAGCATAGATCGGGAACAGCCCATGGTCGAGCAGTACGTC. Protein: CASSIDREQPMVEQYV.

This chain links TRBV4-3 with TRBJ1-4; D unclear. CDR1 LGHNA and CDR2 YSLEER come from the germline V gene. V lost 0 bases and J lost 4, with 18 bases in between. CDR3 length: 18 amino acids. The CDR3 nucleotides read TGCGCCAGCAGCCAAGATGCGGGGTTGGGAGGAGGTAATGAAAAACTGTTTTTT. Translation: CASSQDAGLGGGNEKLFF.

The V call is TRBV29-1, the J call TRBJ2-7; 7 positions match TRBD2. This CDR3 contains 13 residues. Germline CDR1 SQVTM, CDR2 ANQGSEA. V shed 5 bases, J shed 5 bases, and the junction held 9 bases outside the gene matches. Here the CDR3 reads CSVQRTGGNEQYF. The CDR3 coding sequence is TGCAGCGTTCAGCGAACCGGGGGGAACGAGCAGTACTTC.

The rearrangement links TRBV5-1 to TRBJ1-1, with TRBD1 matching 9 bases. In germline, CDR1 is SGHRS, CDR2 YFSETQ. Trimming removed 6 bases from V and 1 base from J; junction bases left unmatched: 7. The CDR3 sequence is 15 residues long. DNA for the CDR3: TGCGCCAGCACCTTTACGACAGGGGGGAACACTGAAGCTTTCTTT. This gives the protein CASTFTTGGNTEAFF.

The chain has TRBV7-2 and TRBJ1-3; perhaps TRBD1 as D (6 bases). Germline V gene sequence: CDR1 SGHTA, CDR2 FQGNSA. The V gene lost 7 bases and the J gene lost 0 bases, with 13 bases spanning the gap. This CDR3 has 15 residues. CDR3 in DNA: TGTGCCAGCACCTCGACAGGATCCTCTGGAAACACCATATATTTT. Residues: CASTSTGSSGNTIYF.

The chain recombines TRBV12-5 with TRBJ1-6, with D maybe TRBD1 (6 bases). The CDR3 contains 14 residues. V was clipped by 5 bases and J by 10 bases, with 15 bases between them. The V gene's germline CDR1 is LGHNT and CDR2 FRNRAP. As DNA, the CDR3 is TGTGCTAGTGGTACTGGAGAAGGGGGATCACCCCTCCACTTT. This sequence encodes CASGTGEGGSPLHF.